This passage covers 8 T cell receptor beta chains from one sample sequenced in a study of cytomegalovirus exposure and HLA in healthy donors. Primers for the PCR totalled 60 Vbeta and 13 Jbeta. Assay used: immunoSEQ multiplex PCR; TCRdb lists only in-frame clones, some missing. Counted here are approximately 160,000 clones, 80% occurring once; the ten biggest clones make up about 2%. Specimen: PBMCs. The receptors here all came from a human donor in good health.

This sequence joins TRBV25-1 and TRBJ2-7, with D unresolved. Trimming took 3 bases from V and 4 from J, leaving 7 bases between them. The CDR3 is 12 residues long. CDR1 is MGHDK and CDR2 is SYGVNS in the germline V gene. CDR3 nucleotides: TGTGCCAGCAGTGAGGGCAAATACGAGCAGTACTTC. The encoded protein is CASSEGKYEQYF.

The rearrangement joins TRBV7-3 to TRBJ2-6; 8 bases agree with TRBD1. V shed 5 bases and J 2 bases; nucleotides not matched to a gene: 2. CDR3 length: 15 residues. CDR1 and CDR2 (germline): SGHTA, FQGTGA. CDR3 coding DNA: TGTGCCAGCAGCCAACAGGGGGCTGGGGCCAACGTCCTGACTTTC. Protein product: CASSQQGAGANVLTF. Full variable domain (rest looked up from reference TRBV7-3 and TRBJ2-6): GAGVSQTPSNKVTEKGKYVELRCDPISGHTALYWYRQSLGQGPEFLIYFQGTGAADDSGLPNDRFFAVRPEGSVSTLKIQRTERGDSAVYLCASSQQGAGANVLTFGAGSRLTVL.

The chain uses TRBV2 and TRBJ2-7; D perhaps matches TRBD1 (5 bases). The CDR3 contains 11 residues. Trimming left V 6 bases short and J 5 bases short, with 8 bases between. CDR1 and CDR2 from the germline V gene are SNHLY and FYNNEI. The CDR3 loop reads CASSTGDEQYF. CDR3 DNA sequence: TGTGCCAGCAGCACAGGAGACGAGCAGTACTTC.

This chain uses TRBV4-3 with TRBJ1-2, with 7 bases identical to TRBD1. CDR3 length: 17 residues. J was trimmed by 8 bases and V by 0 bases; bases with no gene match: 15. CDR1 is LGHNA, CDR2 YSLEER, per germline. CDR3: CASSQDRGYKDRRGYTF. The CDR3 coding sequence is TGCGCCAGCAGCCAAGATCGGGGTTATAAGGACAGGAGGGGCTACACCTTC.

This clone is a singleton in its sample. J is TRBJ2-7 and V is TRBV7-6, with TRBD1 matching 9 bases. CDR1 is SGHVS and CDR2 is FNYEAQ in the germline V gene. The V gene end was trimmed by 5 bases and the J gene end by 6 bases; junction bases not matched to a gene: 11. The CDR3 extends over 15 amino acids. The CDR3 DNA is TGTGCCAGCAGCCCATCCGGGACAGGGCCCGGCGAGCAGTACTTC. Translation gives CASSPSGTGPGEQYF.

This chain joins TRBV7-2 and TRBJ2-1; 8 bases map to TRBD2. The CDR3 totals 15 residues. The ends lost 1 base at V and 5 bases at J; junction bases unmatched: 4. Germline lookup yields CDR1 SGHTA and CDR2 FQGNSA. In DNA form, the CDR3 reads TGTGCCAGCAGCTTAGTAGCGGGGTCCCACAATGAGCAGTTCTTC. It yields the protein CASSLVAGSHNEQFF. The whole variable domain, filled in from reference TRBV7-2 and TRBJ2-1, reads GAGVSQSPSNKVTEKGKDVELRCDPISGHTALYWYRQSLGQGLEFLIYFQGNSAPDKSGLPSDRFSAERTGGSVSTLTIQRTQQEDSAVYLCASSLVAGSHNEQFFGPGTRLTVL.

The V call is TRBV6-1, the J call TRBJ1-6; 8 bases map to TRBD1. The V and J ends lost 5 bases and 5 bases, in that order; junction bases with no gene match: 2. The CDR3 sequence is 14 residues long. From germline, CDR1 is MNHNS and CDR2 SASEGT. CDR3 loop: CASSKTGDNSPLHF. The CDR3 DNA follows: TGTGCCAGCAGTAAGACAGGGGATAATTCACCCCTCCACTTT.

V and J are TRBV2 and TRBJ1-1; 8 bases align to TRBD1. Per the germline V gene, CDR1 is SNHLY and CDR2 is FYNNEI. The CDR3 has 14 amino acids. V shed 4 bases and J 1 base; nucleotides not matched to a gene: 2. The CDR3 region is CASSGQGSNTEAFF. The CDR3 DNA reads TGTGCCAGCAGTGGACAGGGGTCGAACACTGAAGCTTTCTTT. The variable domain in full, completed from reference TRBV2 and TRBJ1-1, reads EPEVTQTPSHQVTQMGQEVILRCVPISNHLYFYWYRQILGQKVEFLVSFYNNEISEKSEIFDDQFSVERPDGSNFTLKIRSTKLEDSAMYFCASSGQGSNTEAFFGQGTRLTVV.